These 7 T cell receptor beta chains share one sample of origin, sequenced in a study of T cell responses to AZD1222 COVID-19 vaccine. Data came from immunoSEQ multiplex PCR; TCRdb stores just in-frame clones and leaves some out. The sample consists of 95,000 to 150,000 clones, about 92% of them appearing once. The input for sequencing was peripheral blood, taken on day 0 of AZD1222 vaccination. Receptors were obtained from an adult in good health.

The rearrangement uses TRBV6-5 and TRBJ2-7; the match to TRBD2 covers 12 bases. The CDR3 extends over 16 amino acids. The germline V gene has CDR1 MNHEY and CDR2 SVGAGI. Unmatched junction bases numbered 6, after V lost 2 bases and J lost 4 bases. CDR3 bases: TGTGCCAGCAGTTACCCGACTAGCGGGAGAAGGTACGAGCAGTACTTC. Residues: CASSYPTSGRRYEQYF.

J is TRBJ1-5 and V is TRBV4-1, with TRBD1 as a possible D gene (5 bases). Looked up from germline, CDR1 is MGHRA and CDR2 is YSYEKL. The length of the CDR3 is 14 residues. The V and J ends lost 4 bases and 0 bases respectively, with 7 bases between them. The CDR3 protein is CASSPGNSNQPQHF. CDR3 nucleotide sequence: TGCGCCAGCAGCCCAGGGAATAGCAATCAGCCCCAGCATTTT.

V gene TRBV7-9 combines with J gene TRBJ1-2, with 9 bases matching TRBD1. Germline V gives CDR1 SEHNR, CDR2 FQNEAQ (reference sequence). Germline trimming cut 3 bases from V and 0 bases from J; bases unmatched to any gene: 8. This CDR3 is 17 amino acids long. The CDR3 loop reads CASSFLDRGLSNYGYTF. The CDR3 nucleotides read TGTGCCAGCAGCTTCTTGGACAGGGGATTGTCTAACTATGGCTACACCTTC. Combining the CDR3 with reference TRBV7-9 and TRBJ1-2 gives the whole variable domain DTGVSQNPRHKITKRGQNVTFRCDPISEHNRLYWYRQTLGQGPEFLTYFQNEAQLEKSRLLSDRFSAERPKGSFSTLEIQRTEQGDSAMYLCASSFLDRGLSNYGYTFGSGTRLTVV.

The rearrangement joins TRBV19 to TRBJ2-1; 8 bases map to TRBD1. Unmatched junction bases numbered 10, after V lost 7 bases and J lost 5 bases. CDR3 length equals 15 residues. Germline assignment: CDR1 LNHDA and CDR2 SQIVND (reference sequence). CDR3 nucleotide sequence: TGTGCCAGTACCGCGACCGGGACAGGTCACAATGAGCAGTTCTTC. It encodes CASTATGTGHNEQFF. Complete variable domain (other parts from reference TRBV19 and TRBJ2-1): DGGITQSPKYLFRKEGQNVTLSCEQNLNHDAMYWYRQDPGQGLRLIYYSQIVNDFQKGDIAEGYSVSREKKESFPLTVTSAQKNPTAFYLCASTATGTGHNEQFFGPGTRLTVL.

The chain joins TRBV7-2 to TRBJ1-2; D gene ambiguous. CDR3 length equals 15 residues. With 5 bases removed from V and 0 bases from J, the gap between germline ends came to 13 bases. Germline V gene data show CDR1 as SGHTA and CDR2 as FQGNSA. The CDR3 reads CASSPGGPANYGYTF. The CDR3 bases are TGTGCCAGCAGCCCGGGCGGTCCAGCTAACTATGGCTACACCTTC.

This chain uses TRBV24-1 with TRBJ1-1; D remains ambiguous. Germline V gene lookup returns CDR1 KGHDR and CDR2 SFDVKD. V lost 5 bases and J 1 base, leaving 7 bases between the germline ends. This CDR3 is 13 amino acids long. CDR3 loop: CATSGTANTEAFF. The CDR3 DNA reads as TGTGCCACCAGTGGGACGGCGAACACTGAAGCTTTCTTT.

The chain joins TRBV2 to TRBJ2-7; 11 bases fit TRBD2. The V gene's germline CDR1 is SNHLY and CDR2 FYNNEI. CDR3 length: 15 amino acids. The V segment lost 4 bases and the J segment 0 bases; nucleotides outside the gene matches: 2. The CDR3 bases are TGTGCCAGCAGTGTTGGGACTAGCGGCTCCTACGAGCAGTACTTC. This encodes CASSVGTSGSYEQYF.